A single sample is the source of the 24 T cell receptor beta chains below, sequenced in a study of control samples from healthy donors and cancer patients. Method: immunoSEQ multiplex PCR; TCRdb's copy keeps in-frame clones and lacks some. The sample contains 130,000 to 150,000 clones, roughly 89% of which appear only once. The sequencing sample was made of blood. The receptors derive from a man aged 30 to 39 in good health.

The rearrangement links TRBV7-9 to TRBJ2-2; D gene uncertain. This CDR3 is 14 amino acids long. Germline V gene data show CDR1 as SEHNR and CDR2 as FQNEAQ (reference sequence). V was pared by 1 base and J by 6 bases, with 9 bases between. CDR3 sequence (DNA): TGTGCCAGCAGCTTAGGCCGAGCTCCCGGGGAGCTGTTTTTT. This codes for CASSLGRAPGELFF.

The chain uses TRBV5-4 and TRBJ1-2; a possible D gene is TRBD1 (5 bases). The CDR3 loop spans 13 amino acids. Between the trimmed V and J ends, which lost 7 bases and 4 bases, there was a span of 14 bases. Germline V gene data show CDR1 as SGHNT and CDR2 as YYREEE (reference sequence). The CDR3 loop is CASRDRPAYGYTF. CDR3 bases: TGTGCCAGCCGGGACCGACCTGCCTATGGCTACACCTTC. The variable domain in full, completed from reference TRBV5-4 and TRBJ1-2, reads ETGVTQSPTHLIKTRGQQVTLRCSSQSGHNTVSWYQQALGQGPQFIFQYYREEENGRGNFPPRFSGLQFPNYSSELNVNALELDDSALYLCASRDRPAYGYTFGSGTRLTVV.

The V gene is TRBV9, the J gene TRBJ1-3; a possible D gene is TRBD1 (6 bases). The germline CDR1 and CDR2 sequences are SGDLS and YYNGEE. Trimming took off 0 bases at V and 3 bases at J, with 7 bases between the two ends. CDR3 length equals 14 residues. CDR3 sequence: CASSVGQDGNTIYF. The CDR3 DNA follows: TGTGCCAGCAGCGTAGGACAGGATGGAAACACCATATATTTT.

The chain has TRBV11-3 and TRBJ2-3; 8 nucleotides align to TRBD1. This CDR3 has 17 residues. Germline lookup yields CDR1 SGHNT and CDR2 YENEEA. V dropped 1 base and J dropped 9; count of bases not matched to a gene: 15. The DNA for the CDR3 is TGTGCCAGCAGCTTAGGAGGGCAGGGGGCACGAGGACGGACGCAGTATTTT. It encodes CASSLGGQGARGRTQYF.

CDR3 DNA: TGTGCCAGCAGCCTTCAGGGAGGAGTTGAAAAACTGTTTTTT. It encodes CASSLQGGVEKLFF. The V and J genes are TRBV3-1 (or the pseudogene TRBV3-2) and TRBJ1-4, with a possible D match to TRBD1 (5 bases). V gave up 4 bases and J gave up 7 bases, with 13 bases separating them. In germline, CDR1 is LGHDT, CDR2 YNNKEL (reference sequence). CDR3 size: 14 residues.

V gene TRBV6-4 combines with J gene TRBJ1-1; 7 bases fit TRBD1. This CDR3 has 15 amino acids. The ends lost 6 bases at V and 0 bases at J; junction bases unmatched: 7. Germline V lookup: CDR1 MRHNA, CDR2 SNTAGT. CDR3 nucleotides: TGTGCCAGCAGAAAGGGGACAGCGCTGAACACTGAAGCTTTCTTT. Translated: CASRKGTALNTEAFF.

This clone was picked up one time. The chain links TRBV5-1 to TRBJ2-3; perhaps TRBD1 as D (6 bases). V was shortened by 4 bases and J by 0 bases, with 9 bases between the two germline ends. Germline V gene lookup returns CDR1 SGHRS and CDR2 YFSETQ. CDR3 size: 14 residues. CDR3 amino acids: CASSKGQSTDTQYF. CDR3 nucleotide sequence: TGCGCCAGCAGCAAAGGACAGAGCACAGATACGCAGTATTTT.

The chain uses TRBV21-1 and TRBJ1-6. TRBV21-1 is a recognized pseudogene. The CDR3 extends over 15 amino acids. CDR3 DNA: TGTGCCAGCCCTCGGGGGACTGATATGTGGACACCCCTCCACTTT. Its protein product is CASPRGTDMWTPLHF.

The chain is built from TRBV15 and TRBJ2-5; TRBD2 aligns across 11 bases. The J segment lost 4 bases and the V segment lost 0 bases, leaving 10 bases of the junction unmatched. CDR3 length: 18 amino acids. The germline V gene has CDR1 LNHNV and CDR2 YYDKDF (reference sequence). As DNA, the CDR3 is TGTGCCACCAGCAGAGATATGGGAACTAGCGGGAGTGGAGAGACCCAGTACTTC. Its protein is CATSRDMGTSGSGETQYF.

This chain joins TRBV6-5 and TRBJ1-2, with D tentatively TRBD1 (6 bases). This CDR3 is built from 14 residues. Trimming left V 0 bases short and J 5 bases short, with 10 bases between. Germline assignment: CDR1 MNHEY and CDR2 SVGAGI. The CDR3 DNA is TGTGCCAGCAGTTACTCGTCCCAGGGGTATGGCTACACCTTC. Protein: CASSYSSQGYGYTF.

This clone has a handful of counts. The rearrangement links TRBV6-5 to TRBJ2-7, with unresolved D. Germline CDR1 is MNHEY and CDR2 is SVGAGI. The CDR3 spans 11 residues. V dropped 6 bases and J dropped 2 bases, with 5 bases sitting between them. The CDR3 DNA is TGTGCCAGCAGAGGGACCTACGAGCAGTACTTC. The encoded protein is CASRGTYEQYF.

The gene calls are TRBV11-3 and TRBJ2-5, with D perhaps TRBD1 (5 bases). CDR1 is SGHNT, CDR2 YENEEA, per germline. Trimming shortened V by 3 bases and J by 5 bases, and 22 bases separated the two germline ends. The CDR3 is 17 residues long. The CDR3 nucleotides read TGTGCCAGCAGCTTCATGCGGCAGGGTGAATTGGCGGAGACCCAGTACTTC. The encoded protein is CASSFMRQGELAETQYF.

The chain combines TRBV13 with TRBJ1-1; D may be TRBD1 (5 bases). V lost 6 bases and J 0 bases, leaving 14 bases between the germline ends. The CDR3 has 15 residues. Germline loops: CDR1 PRHDT, CDR2 FYEKMQ (reference sequence). The CDR3 sequence: CASSNDSPMNTEAFF. CDR3 coding DNA: TGTGCCAGCAGTAACGACAGCCCCATGAACACTGAAGCTTTCTTT. Supplemented by reference TRBV13 and TRBJ1-1, the full variable domain reads AAGVIQSPRHLIKEKRETATLKCYPIPRHDTVYWYQQGPGQDPQFLISFYEKMQSDKGSIPDRFSAQQFSDYHSELNMSSLELGDSALYFCASSNDSPMNTEAFFGQGTRLTVV.

The chain carries TRBV15 and TRBJ1-5, with D possibly being TRBD1 (6 bases). The V gene's germline CDR1 is LNHNV and CDR2 YYDKDF (reference sequence). This CDR3 region has 16 residues. V was clipped by 5 bases and J by 4 bases, with 18 bases between them. This CDR3 is CATSEGNGQNNQPQHF. In DNA, the CDR3 is TGTGCCACCAGCGAGGGGAATGGACAGAATAATCAGCCCCAGCATTTT.

The V and J genes are TRBV11-2 and TRBJ1-5; 9 positions match TRBD1. Germline CDR1 reads SGHAT; CDR2 reads FQNNGV. The CDR3 is made up of 20 amino acids. Trimming took 0 bases from V and 0 from J; bases not matched to a gene: 12. The CDR3 region has the DNA TGTGCCAGCAGCTTAGACTATACAGGGGGCGCCTATAGTAGCAATCAGCCCCAGCATTTT. This codes for CASSLDYTGGAYSSNQPQHF.

V is TRBV5-1 and J is TRBJ1-6; D is perhaps TRBD1 (6 bases). The CDR3 length is 14 residues. Trimming stripped 5 bases from V and 7 bases from J, with 13 bases between. The germline V gene encodes CDR1 SGHRS and CDR2 YFSETQ. The CDR3 sequence is CASSSGQKNSPLHF. The CDR3 DNA is TGCGCCAGCAGTAGTGGACAGAAAAATTCACCCCTCCACTTT.

This clone was seen just once. The chain uses TRBV4-3 and TRBJ2-1, with a weak D call TRBD2 (7 bases). V was shortened by 2 bases and J by 12 bases, with 14 bases between the two germline ends. Germline V gene sequence: CDR1 LGHNA, CDR2 YSLEER. This CDR3 contains 13 residues. CDR3 in DNA: TGCGCCAGCAGCCAATATAGGGGGGGGGCGCAGTTCTTC. The encoded protein is CASSQYRGGAQFF.

This sequence joins TRBV11-3 and TRBJ1-3; possible D gene TRBD1, 6 bases. CDR1 and CDR2 from the germline V gene are SGHNT and YENEEA. This CDR3 region has 15 residues. The V and J ends lost 2 bases and 1 base respectively, with 9 bases between them. The DNA for the CDR3 is TGTGCCAGCAGCTTACGAGGACAGTCTGGAAACACCATATATTTT. Its protein is CASSLRGQSGNTIYF.

The table lists this clone with a count of one. The chain carries TRBV28 and TRBJ1-1; D gene unclear. The CDR3 runs to 13 residues. Trimming took off 5 bases at V and 0 bases at J, with 7 bases between the two ends. Germline V gives CDR1 MDHEN, CDR2 SYDVKM. CDR3 loop: CASSRPMNTEAFF. CDR3 nucleotides: TGTGCCAGCAGTCGACCCATGAACACTGAAGCTTTCTTT.

The chain combines TRBV11-3 with TRBJ1-5, with unresolved D. V dropped 1 base and J dropped 2 bases, with 0 bases sitting between them. This CDR3 comprises 12 residues. Germline CDR1 and CDR2: SGHNT and YENEEA. The CDR3 sequence: CASSLGNQPQHF. The CDR3 DNA is TGTGCCAGCAGCTTAGGCAATCAGCCCCAGCATTTT.

This rearrangement joins TRBV12-3 or TRBV12-4 to TRBJ2-1; D call uncertain. The V end was cut by 3 bases, the J end by 8 bases, with 11 bases between. This CDR3 region has 13 residues. CDR3 loop: CASSFAGRDEQFF. CDR3 sequence (DNA): TGTGCCAGCAGTTTTGCAGGTAGGGATGAGCAGTTCTTC.

This chain uses TRBV5-5 with TRBJ1-1; 7 positions match TRBD1. Trimming at V came to 5 bases and at J to 8 bases, leaving 12 bases not matched to a gene. CDR3 size: 14 residues. CDR1 is SGHKS, CDR2 YYEKEE, per germline (reference sequence). CDR3 DNA sequence: TGTGCCAGCAGACTAAGACAGGGCCTCACGGAAGCTTTCTTT. It specifies CASRLRQGLTEAFF.

The CDR3 DNA sequence: TGTGCCAGCGGGCCAGGGGGGATTCTCGAGCAGTACTTC. It is translated as CASGPGGILEQYF. The rearrangement links TRBV6-5 to TRBJ2-7; possibly TRBD1 for D (7 bases). This CDR3 has 13 residues. The V gene's germline CDR1 is MNHEY and CDR2 SVGAGI. Trimming pared 8 bases from V and 6 bases from J, leaving 17 bases between.

The chain is built from TRBV6-4 and TRBJ2-3; 7 positions match TRBD2. Germline trimming cut 5 bases from V and 2 bases from J; bases unmatched to any gene: 4. Germline V CDR1 and CDR2: MRHNA, SNTAGT. This CDR3 has 14 amino acids. The CDR3 loop reads CASSFTSDTDTQYF. The DNA for the CDR3 is TGTGCCAGCAGTTTTACTAGCGACACAGATACGCAGTATTTT.